In this sample, the clone carrying this T cell receptor beta chain turned up many times. The TCR beta CDR3 regions underwent amplification using RNA transcripts as the source. First-round RT-PCR with HTBI primers amplified the TCR CDR3 region. TCRdb reanalysed the multiplex PCR reads using MiXCR and keeps one entry per CDR3 protein. The sample gives 130,000 to 150,000 distinct CDR3 sequences, approximately 20% of which show up once; roughly 71% is in the top ten. V lost 5 bases and J lost 1, with 23 bases in between. This CDR3 has 18 amino acids. Germline V gene sequence: CDR1 MDHEN, CDR2 SYDVKM. This sample stems from a study of T cells in Graves' hyperthyroidism and ophthalmopathy. Clinical symptoms, serum thyroxine, TRAb, thyroid ultrasound and orbital computed tomography established diagnosis. Isolation of PBMCs was performed on 8.5 to 10 ml fresh peripheral blood.

The clonotype comes from a woman between 50 and 59 years old with Graves' hyperthyroidism that later progressed to Graves' ophthalmopathy. This chain links TRBV28 with TRBJ1-1; D remains ambiguous. Material for sequencing was blood. CDR3 protein: CASSTPEGGWERNTEAFF. Written as DNA, the CDR3 is TGTGCCAGCAGTACCCCCGAGGGAGGATGGGAAAGGAACACTGAAGCTTTCTTT.